One sample yielded the 23 T cell receptor beta chains listed below, sequenced in a study of blood T cell repertoires in COVID-19. Only in-frame clones appear in the TCRdb table, and some are missing; sequencing was by immunoSEQ multiplex PCR. The data contain 150,000 to 200,000 clones, approximately 88% of them singletons. Sequenced sample: PBMCs or T cells enriched from blood (not recorded which). The receptors shown here come from a woman aged 18 to 35 who had recovered from COVID-19.

The rearrangement joins TRBV28 to TRBJ1-1, with D hard to call. V shed 7 bases and J shed 9 bases, with 15 bases lying between them. The CDR3 length is 12 residues. Germline-derived CDR1 and CDR2 are MDHEN and SYDVKM. As DNA, the CDR3 is TGTGCCAGCATCCAAGTCACGGGTAAAGCTTTCTTT. Translated: CASIQVTGKAFF.

The genes are TRBV19 and TRBJ1-6, with a possible D match to TRBD1 (5 bases). This CDR3 is 14 amino acids long. V lost 7 bases and J lost 10, with 17 bases in between. Germline CDR1 and CDR2: LNHDA and SQIVND (reference sequence). The CDR3 is CASTWGELNSPLHF. CDR3 DNA sequence: TGTGCCAGTACCTGGGGGGAGCTCAACTCACCCCTCCACTTT.

The chain uses TRBV9 and TRBJ1-1; D is perhaps TRBD1 (5 bases). The CDR3 is 16 amino acids. Between the trimmed V and J ends, which lost 0 bases and 0 bases, there was a span of 12 bases. Germline V gene data show CDR1 as SGDLS and CDR2 as YYNGEE. CDR3 nucleotide sequence: TGTGCCAGCAGCGTAGCTTCGGGACTGATGAACACTGAAGCTTTCTTT. Its translation is CASSVASGLMNTEAFF.

The gene calls are TRBV9 and TRBJ2-7; tentative D call: TRBD1 (5 bases). V lost 2 bases to trimming and J lost 1 base, with 13 bases between them. CDR1 SGDLS and CDR2 YYNGEE come from the germline V gene. The CDR3 consists of 15 residues. The CDR3 bases are TGTGCCAGCAGCGTGGGGCAGGGCATATCCTACGAGCAGTACTTC. Its translation: CASSVGQGISYEQYF.

This clone was detected a few times. The chain carries TRBV10-2 and TRBJ2-7, with 9 positions matching TRBD2. V was clipped by 2 bases and J by 6 bases; unmatched bases: 5. Germline CDR1 is WSHSY and CDR2 is SAAADI. The CDR3 sequence is 14 residues long. The CDR3, as DNA: TGCGCCAGCAGTGAGGCGGGAGGGCCACGCGAGCAGTACTTC. It yields the protein CASSEAGGPREQYF.

V gene TRBV19 combines with J gene TRBJ1-5; 9 bases fit TRBD1. V lost 7 bases and J lost 2; bases outside the gene matches: 6. There are 15 residues in the CDR3. CDR1 LNHDA and CDR2 SQIVND come from the germline V gene (reference sequence). The CDR3 loop reads CASIPTGGGNQPQHF. The CDR3 DNA is TGTGCCAGTATTCCGACAGGGGGTGGCAATCAGCCCCAGCATTTT. The full variable domain, rest sourced from reference TRBV19 and TRBJ1-5, is DGGITQSPKYLFRKEGQNVTLSCEQNLNHDAMYWYRQDPGQGLRLIYYSQIVNDFQKGDIAEGYSVSREKKESFPLTVTSAQKNPTAFYLCASIPTGGGNQPQHFGDGTRLSIL.

This clone was detected only once. The gene calls are TRBV28 and TRBJ1-4; D may be TRBD1 (6 bases). Germline V CDR1 and CDR2: MDHEN, SYDVKM. The germline V and J ends were trimmed by 6 bases and 0 bases, with 8 bases remaining between them. The CDR3 extends over 14 amino acids. The CDR3 loop is CASREGATNEKLFF. For the CDR3, the DNA is TGTGCCAGCAGAGAGGGGGCAACTAATGAAAAACTGTTTTTT.

The chain joins TRBV10-2 to TRBJ1-5; tentative D call: TRBD1 (6 bases). Trimming shortened V by 6 bases and J by 7 bases, and 16 bases separated the two germline ends. The CDR3 is 14 residues long. Germline V gives CDR1 WSHSY, CDR2 SAAADI. The CDR3 coding sequence is TGCGCCAGCAGGTTGGGGGCCTCAGAACAGCCCCAGCATTTT. Its protein is CASRLGASEQPQHF.

This sequence joins TRBV6-5 and TRBJ1-1; D gene unclear. V was pared by 6 bases and J by 1 base, with 9 bases between. Germline CDR1 reads MNHEY; CDR2 reads SVGAGI. The CDR3 totals 13 residues. The CDR3 region has the DNA TGTGCCAGCAGACCCAACGGGAACACTGAAGCTTTCTTT. It yields the protein CASRPNGNTEAFF.

This rearrangement joins TRBV2 to TRBJ2-7, with 12 bases identical to TRBD2. The CDR3 is 17 amino acids. J gave up 2 bases and V 4 bases, and 9 bases lay outside the gene matches. The germline gives CDR1 SNHLY, CDR2 FYNNEI. Here the CDR3 reads CASSGSSGREAAYEQYF. The CDR3, as DNA: TGTGCCAGCAGTGGATCTAGCGGGAGGGAGGCAGCCTACGAGCAGTACTTC. The full variable domain, with the rest looked up from reference TRBV2 and TRBJ2-7, is EPEVTQTPSHQVTQMGQEVILRCVPISNHLYFYWYRQILGQKVEFLVSFYNNEISEKSEIFDDQFSVERPDGSNFTLKIRSTKLEDSAMYFCASSGSSGREAAYEQYFGPGTRLTVT.

This rearrangement joins TRBV5-1 to TRBJ1-1, with 8 bases identical to TRBD1. V dropped 4 bases and J dropped 10; count of bases not matched to a gene: 12. Germline V lookup: CDR1 SGHRS, CDR2 YFSETQ. This CDR3 is built from 14 residues. The CDR3 DNA reads as TGCGCCAGCAGCGCGACAGGGGTAAGGAAAGGAGCTTTCTTT. The encoded protein is CASSATGVRKGAFF.

This clone was found once. This chain joins TRBV18 and TRBJ2-3, with 10 nucleotides matching TRBD1. Unmatched junction bases numbered 2, after V lost 6 bases and J lost 2 bases. Germline CDR1 and CDR2: KGHSH and LQKENI. This CDR3 contains 14 residues. CDR3 amino acids: CASSGQGDTDTQYF. The CDR3 DNA sequence: TGTGCCAGCTCCGGACAGGGGGACACAGATACGCAGTATTTT.

This chain uses TRBV5-1 with TRBJ2-1, with TRBD1 identical over 8 bases. Germline trimming cut 4 bases from V and 6 bases from J; bases unmatched to any gene: 12. The CDR3 totals 16 residues. Germline CDR1 is SGHRS and CDR2 is YFSETQ. The CDR3 protein is CASSPGDRWSGNEQFF. The CDR3 DNA is TGCGCCAGCAGCCCAGGGGACAGGTGGTCCGGCAATGAGCAGTTCTTC.

This chain uses TRBV7-9 with TRBJ2-3; 15 bases fit TRBD2. V lost 4 bases and J lost 1; bases outside the gene matches: 9. Germline CDR1 reads SEHNR; CDR2 reads FQNEAQ (reference sequence). The CDR3 spans 19 residues. CDR3 region: CASSYPGLAGGPRTDTQYF. In DNA, the CDR3 is TGTGCCAGCAGCTACCCTGGACTAGCGGGGGGGCCTCGCACAGATACGCAGTATTTT.

The chain couples TRBV6-4 to TRBJ1-2, with 8 bases lining up with TRBD1. J gave up 4 bases and V 0 bases, and 10 bases lay outside the gene matches. The CDR3 loop spans 17 amino acids. Germline-derived CDR1 and CDR2 are MRHNA and SNTAGT. The DNA for the CDR3 is TGTGCCAGCAGTGACTCGAGCTCTGCAGGGGGCCTCTATGGCTACACCTTC. Translating it yields CASSDSSSAGGLYGYTF.

This clone was seen once. The V call is TRBV19, the J call TRBJ1-4; 8 bases line up with TRBD1. In germline, CDR1 is LNHDA, CDR2 SQIVND (reference sequence). Trimming removed 5 bases from V and 4 bases from J; junction bases left unmatched: 6. The CDR3 runs to 15 residues. CDR3 protein: CASSGWDRINEKLFF. The CDR3 coding sequence is TGTGCCAGTAGTGGATGGGACAGGATTAATGAAAAACTGTTTTTT.

The V and J genes are TRBV28 and TRBJ1-2; a weak D match, TRBD1 (5 bases). Between the trimmed V and J ends, which lost 5 bases and 2 bases, there was a span of 9 bases. Germline assignment: CDR1 MDHEN and CDR2 SYDVKM. The CDR3 covers 13 residues. The CDR3 loop reads CASSPDRNYGYTF. In DNA form, the CDR3 reads TGTGCCAGCAGTCCCGACAGAAACTATGGCTACACCTTC.

This clone showed up just a few times. The CDR3 is CASSPHIGTSGANTGELFF. The CDR3 DNA follows: TGTGCCAGCAGCCCTCATATTGGGACTAGCGGGGCGAACACCGGGGAGCTGTTTTTT. This chain uses TRBV3-1 (or the pseudogene TRBV3-2) with TRBJ2-2; 13 bases map to TRBD2. The CDR3 length is 19 residues. Germline V gene lookup returns CDR1 LGHDT and CDR2 YNNKEL (reference sequence). V lost 4 bases, J lost 0 bases, and 8 bases stayed unmatched.

This chain's CDR3 is CASSPPGETQYF. CDR3 DNA: TGTGCCAGCAGTCCCCCGGGAGAGACCCAGTACTTC. V usage is TRBV28 and J usage is TRBJ2-5; no reliable D call. Germline CDR1 MDHEN, CDR2 SYDVKM. The CDR3 sequence is 12 residues long. V was shortened by 5 bases and J by 4 bases, with 8 bases between the two germline ends.

The chain has TRBV28 and TRBJ2-7, with 7 bases lining up with TRBD2. The V and J ends lost 4 bases and 3 bases, in that order; junction bases with no gene match: 9. Per the germline V gene, CDR1 is MDHEN and CDR2 is SYDVKM. The CDR3 is 15 amino acids. CDR3 in amino acids: CASSSAASGLYEQYF. As DNA, the CDR3 is TGTGCCAGCAGTTCAGCGGCTAGCGGACTCTACGAGCAGTACTTC.

The CDR3 here is CASSLGEGQINQPQHF. As DNA, the CDR3 is TGTGCCAGCAGCTTAGGAGAGGGACAGATCAATCAGCCCCAGCATTTT. V usage is TRBV7-2 and J usage is TRBJ1-5; 7 bases are shared with TRBD1. Germline V gene data show CDR1 as SGHTA and CDR2 as FQGNSA. This CDR3 contains 16 residues. The V and J ends lost 1 base and 3 bases, in that order; junction bases with no gene match: 6.

J is TRBJ1-1 and V is TRBV7-9, with D perhaps TRBD1 (5 bases). CDR1 is SEHNR and CDR2 is FQNEAQ in the germline V gene (reference sequence). The CDR3 has 12 residues. Trimming shortened V by 1 base and J by 7 bases, and 7 bases separated the two germline ends. In DNA, the CDR3 is TGTGCCAGCAGCTTAGGACAGCTTGAAGCTTTCTTT. Protein product: CASSLGQLEAFF.

V usage is TRBV20-1 and J usage is TRBJ1-5; 11 nucleotides agree with TRBD1. The CDR3 covers 18 residues. Looked up from germline, CDR1 is DFQATT and CDR2 is SNEGSKA (reference sequence). With V trimmed by 3 bases and J by 0 bases, 10 bases remained unmatched. The CDR3 region has the DNA TGCAGTGCTAGTAAGGGACAGGGGGGAGACGTTAGCAATCAGCCCCAGCATTTT. The encoded protein is CSASKGQGGDVSNQPQHF.